A selection of T cell receptor beta chains follows, all from one sample in a study of cytomegalovirus exposure and HLA in healthy donors. TCRdb's copy holds only in-frame clones and misses some; the assay was immunoSEQ multiplex PCR. The data show 200,000 to 250,000 clones, with more than 65% seen just once and 0.63% held by the top ten. Sequenced material: PBMCs. All receptors derive from a man in his late teens or twenties in good health and CMV-seronegative. CDR3s include the opening cysteine and the closing phenylalanine or tryptophan. Each record gives: J gene, clone size, D gene, V gene, CDR3 protein, CDR3 DNA. A D gene is named only where the DNA matches it firmly. Clone size is given for some rows only: seen once, a few or many times, or a class if the clone is expanded.

TRBJ2-4 once TRBD1 TRBV6-1 CASLLTGGTNIQYF TGTGCCAGCCTATTGACAGGGGGCACGAACATTCAGTACTTC
TRBJ1-1 - TRBD1 TRBV7-3 CASGQAAGVSEAFF TGTGCCAGCGGACAGGCGGCAGGGGTCTCTGAAGCTTTCTTT
TRBJ1-5 few - TRBV6-5 CASRGALGNQPQHF TGTGCCAGCAGAGGGGCGTTAGGCAATCAGCCCCAGCATTTT
TRBJ2-7 once TRBD1 TRBV15 CATSREVTGGRSYEQYF TGTGCCACCAGCAGGGAAGTAACAGGGGGCCGCTCCTACGAGCAGTACTTC
TRBJ2-7 - TRBD2 TRBV27 CASSLTSGRGYEQYF TGTGCCAGCAGTCTGACTAGCGGGAGAGGGTACGAGCAGTACTTC
TRBJ2-1 - TRBD1 TRBV6-1 CASSEAAGTGGNEQFF TGTGCCAGCAGTGAAGCCGCCGGGACAGGGGGCAATGAGCAGTTCTTC
TRBJ1-2 - TRBD1 TRBV6-1 CASSPGTDYGYTF TGTGCCAGCAGTCCCGGGACAGACTATGGCTACACCTTC
TRBJ2-1 - TRBD1 TRBV7-2 CASSSKQGASYNEQFF TGTGCCAGCAGCTCAAAACAGGGGGCGTCCTACAATGAGCAGTTCTTC
TRBJ2-5 - - TRBV7-2 CASSARVWQETQYF TGTGCCAGCAGCGCCCGGGTGTGGCAAGAGACCCAGTACTTC
TRBJ1-4 - - TRBV6-5 CASSRSFGRDEKLFF TGTGCCAGCAGTCGCTCGTTTGGGAGGGACGAAAAACTGTTTTTT
TRBJ1-4 many TRBD1 TRBV11-2 CASSRDRGREKLFF TGTGCCAGCAGTCGGGACAGGGGACGTGAAAAACTGTTTTTT
TRBJ2-1 - - TRBV4-1 CASSHRRGGNEQFF TGCGCCAGCAGCCACCGGAGGGGAGGCAATGAGCAGTTCTTC
TRBJ2-2 - - TRBV6-6 CASSYPTGELFF TGTGCCAGCAGTTACCCGACCGGGGAGCTGTTTTTT
TRBJ2-3 - - TRBV7-2 CASSLYADTQYF TGTGCCAGCAGCTTGTATGCAGATACGCAGTATTTT
TRBJ1-2 - - TRBV19 CASSGRQSYYGYTF TGTGCCAGTAGTGGACGACAGTCCTACTATGGCTACACCTTC
TRBJ1-4 once - TRBV2 CASTGDEKLFF TGTGCCAGCACAGGGGACGAAAAACTGTTTTTT
TRBJ1-4 - - TRBV28 CASSLLMAGHNEKLFF TGTGCCAGCAGTTTATTGATGGCAGGGCATAATGAAAAACTGTTTTTT
TRBJ2-2 few - TRBV6-6 CASNSLNLQTGELFF TGTGCCAGCAACTCCCTCAACCTACAGACCGGGGAGCTGTTTTTT
TRBJ2-5 - - TRBV7-8 CASSPRVGTQYF TGTGCCAGCAGCCCGCGGGTCGGGACCCAGTACTTC
TRBJ2-5 - - TRBV21-1 CASSKDGDRGETQYF TGTGCCAGCAGCAAAGATGGGGACAGAGGAGAGACCCAGTACTTC
TRBJ1-5 - - TRBV6-4 CASSPNPGVLEPQHF TGTGCCAGCAGTCCAAATCCCGGGGTTTTGGAGCCCCAGCATTTT
TRBJ2-7 - - TRBV27 CASSLQIGSIYEQYF TGTGCCAGCAGTCTCCAAATCGGGAGTATTTACGAGCAGTACTTC
TRBJ2-7 - - TRBV15 CATSRDEGMVVRSYEQYF TGTGCCACCAGCAGAGATGAGGGTATGGTTGTAAGATCCTACGAGCAGTACTTC
TRBJ1-2 once - TRBV29-1 CSVDGSGTNYGYTF TGCAGCGTTGATGGGTCAGGGACTAACTATGGCTACACCTTC
TRBJ1-2 once - TRBV28 CASSSRGNYGYTF TGTGCCAGCAGTTCAAGGGGAAACTATGGCTACACCTTC
TRBJ2-1 - TRBD2 TRBV18 CASSPGTSGTYNEQFF TGTGCCAGCTCACCCGGGACTAGCGGAACCTACAATGAGCAGTTCTTC
TRBJ2-7 - - TRBV9 CASSVDLANIYEQYF TGTGCCAGCAGCGTAGATCTAGCGAACATCTACGAGCAGTACTTC
TRBJ1-6 - - TRBV5-1 CASSENSPLHF TGCGCCAGCAGCGAGAATTCACCCCTCCACTTT
TRBJ2-5 - - TRBV2 CASRVGGGQETQYF TGTGCCAGCAGGGTGGGAGGAGGGCAAGAGACCCAGTACTTC
TRBJ1-1 - TRBD1 TRBV2 CASSGTGGSTEAFF TGTGCCAGCAGTGGGACAGGGGGGAGCACTGAAGCTTTCTTT
TRBJ2-7 - - TRBV19 CASSPLPRSEQYF TGTGCCAGTAGTCCCTTGCCCCGGTCGGAGCAGTACTTC
TRBJ1-5 - - TRBV7-2 CASSTEPGGNQPQHF TGTGCCAGCAGCACAGAACCAGGGGGCAATCAGCCCCAGCATTTT
TRBJ2-1 few - TRBV7-2 CASSSRDEQFF TGTGCCAGCAGCTCACGCGATGAGCAGTTCTTC
TRBJ1-2 - TRBD1 TRBV28 CASCPGQDNGYTF TGTGCCAGCTGTCCGGGACAGGATAATGGCTACACCTTC